These 17 T cell receptor beta chains originate from one sample sequenced in a study of shared clonotypes between healthy human individuals. Here immunoSEQ multiplex PCR was the method, and the copy in TCRdb shows in-frame clones only, minus some. The sample includes roughly 2,500,000 clones, roughly 93% of them seen just once. Material: naive CD4+ T cells from PBMCs. The subset is: CD45RA+ positively selected. These receptors were obtained from a man younger than 30 in good health. Some clones in this sample may be carry-over from other donors' samples.

This chain links TRBV18 with TRBJ1-2, with D possibly matching TRBD1 (5 bases). The germline V gene encodes CDR1 KGHSH and CDR2 LQKENI. The CDR3 has 14 amino acids. With 0 bases removed from V and 8 bases from J, the gap between germline ends came to 13 bases. This chain's CDR3 is CASSPPGQAAGYTF. The CDR3 bases are TGTGCCAGCTCACCACCGGGGCAGGCCGCAGGCTACACCTTC. Drawing the rest from reference TRBV18 and TRBJ1-2, the complete variable domain is NAGVMQNPRHLVRRRGQEARLRCSPMKGHSHVYWYRQLPEEGLKFMVYLQKENIIDESGMPKERFSAEFPKEGPSILRIQQVVRGDSAAYFCASSPPGQAAGYTFGSGTRLTVV.

V gene TRBV28 combines with J gene TRBJ1-2; 9 nucleotides match TRBD1. Trimming took 4 bases from V and 0 from J; bases not matched to a gene: 9. CDR3 size: 17 residues. Germline assignment: CDR1 MDHEN and CDR2 SYDVKM. CDR3 sequence (DNA): TGTGCCAGCAGTTCCGGGACAGGGTGGGGGTCTAACTATGGCTACACCTTC. This sequence encodes CASSSGTGWGSNYGYTF.

The rearrangement joins TRBV5-4 to TRBJ2-5; the match to TRBD2 covers 9 bases. TRBJ2-7 explains the end of the DNA better; the J call may be wrong. The CDR3 runs 16 residues. Per the germline V gene, CDR1 is SGHNT and CDR2 is YYREEE (reference sequence). The CDR3 reads CASSKTGLARYDEQYF. The CDR3, as DNA: TGTGCCAGCAGCAAGACGGGACTAGCTCGTTACGACGAGCAGTACTTC.

This rearrangement joins TRBV28 to TRBJ1-5; maybe TRBD1 (6 bases). Trimming stripped 8 bases from V and 6 bases from J, with 11 bases between. The CDR3 is made up of 12 amino acids. The germline V gene encodes CDR1 MDHEN and CDR2 SYDVKM. The chain's CDR3 is CASGGARQPQHF. CDR3 nucleotides: TGTGCCAGCGGGGGCGCGCGTCAGCCCCAGCATTTT.

The V and J genes are TRBV5-5 and TRBJ2-1; D not resolved. The CDR3 runs to 14 residues. The V and J ends lost 0 bases and 3 bases respectively, with 7 bases between them. In germline, CDR1 is SGHKS, CDR2 YYEKEE (reference sequence). For the CDR3, the DNA is TGTGCCAGCAGCTTGGGCGGTCTCTACAATGAGCAGTTCTTC. Translated, it gives CASSLGGLYNEQFF.

J is TRBJ1-2 and V is TRBV28, with a weak D call TRBD1 (5 bases). V lost 4 bases, J lost 5 bases, and 14 bases lay in between. CDR1 and CDR2 (germline): MDHEN, SYDVKM. This CDR3 spans 14 amino acids. The CDR3 sequence: CASSSGTVIYGYTF. The CDR3 bases are TGTGCCAGCAGTTCCGGGACGGTAATATATGGCTACACCTTC.

Points on this clone: Other nucleotide sequences in the sample specify the same CDR3. The genes are TRBV18 and TRBJ2-1, with 12 bases aligning to TRBD2. V lost 2 bases to trimming and J lost 6 bases; unmatched junction nucleotides: 2. The CDR3 totals 15 residues. CDR1 is KGHSH and CDR2 is LQKENI in the germline V gene. The DNA for the CDR3 is TGTGCCAGCTCACCATCACTAGCGGGAGGCAATGAGCAGTTCTTC. It codes for CASSPSLAGGNEQFF.

CDR3 in DNA: TGCGCCAGCAGCCAACGGACTAGCGGGACCCTTACAGATACGCAGTATTTT. Its translation is CASSQRTSGTLTDTQYF. The chain has TRBV5-1 and TRBJ2-3; 12 bases fit TRBD2. The CDR3 runs 17 residues. Per germline, CDR1 SGHRS and CDR2 YFSETQ. Germline trimming cut 4 bases from V and 3 bases from J; bases unmatched to any gene: 9.

V and J are TRBV7-8 and TRBJ2-7; D unresolved. Per the germline V gene, CDR1 is SGHVS and CDR2 is FQNEAQ. The CDR3 extends over 17 amino acids. V dropped 1 base and J dropped 0 bases, with 16 bases sitting between them. The CDR3 protein is CASSLGLGEANSYEQYF. The CDR3 DNA sequence: TGTGCCAGCAGCTTAGGCCTTGGAGAAGCTAACTCCTACGAGCAGTACTTC.

The rearrangement joins TRBV28 to TRBJ1-2; 7 bases align to TRBD1. Germline V gene data show CDR1 as MDHEN and CDR2 as SYDVKM. The CDR3 loop spans 14 amino acids. V lost 5 bases to trimming and J lost 4 bases; unmatched junction nucleotides: 7. The CDR3 loop reads CASSLEGQLYGYTF. The CDR3 DNA is TGTGCCAGCAGTCTCGAGGGACAGCTCTATGGCTACACCTTC.

As DNA, the CDR3 is TGTGCCAGCAGTTTTAGCGGGAGCTATGGGGAGACCCAGTACTTC. It encodes CASSFSGSYGETQYF. The chain recombines TRBV2 with TRBJ2-5; 9 bases map to TRBD2. The CDR3 loop spans 15 amino acids. Germline trimming cut 5 bases from V and 5 bases from J; bases unmatched to any gene: 9. Per the germline V gene, CDR1 is SNHLY and CDR2 is FYNNEI.

V usage is TRBV18 and J usage is TRBJ1-3; D is ambiguous. Trimming removed 1 base from V and 4 bases from J, with 11 bases in between. CDR3 size: 15 residues. Germline V gene lookup returns CDR1 KGHSH and CDR2 LQKENI. Written as DNA, the CDR3 is TGTGCCAGCTCACCACAATGGGGAGCGGGAAACACCATATATTTT. It translates to CASSPQWGAGNTIYF.

The table lists this clone with a count of one. The rearrangement uses TRBV7-8 and TRBJ1-1, with a possible D match to TRBD1 (6 bases). V was shortened by 5 bases and J by 0 bases, with 16 bases between the two germline ends. Germline CDR1 SGHVS, CDR2 FQNEAQ. This CDR3 comprises 16 residues. The CDR3 spells CASSLEGDGLNTEAFF. As DNA, the CDR3 is TGTGCCAGCAGCCTGGAGGGGGACGGTTTGAACACTGAAGCTTTCTTT.

This chain joins TRBV28 and TRBJ2-5, with D hard to call. The V gene's germline CDR1 is MDHEN and CDR2 SYDVKM. The CDR3 has 14 residues. Trimming took 4 bases from V and 5 from J, leaving 14 bases between them. The CDR3 DNA sequence: TGTGCCAGCAGTTCCTGGTCCATAGGGGAGACCCAGTACTTC. The encoded protein is CASSSWSIGETQYF. Filled out from reference TRBV28 and TRBJ2-5, the complete variable domain reads DVKVTQSSRYLVKRTGEKVFLECVQDMDHENMFWYRQDPGLGLRLIYFSYDVKMKEKGDIPEGYSVSREKKERFSLILESASTNQTSMYLCASSSWSIGETQYFGPGTRLLVL.

The chain is built from TRBV5-1 and TRBJ2-3, with 9 bases matching TRBD1. V lost 4 bases, J lost 0 bases, and 6 bases stayed unmatched. This CDR3 is built from 16 residues. The germline gives CDR1 SGHRS, CDR2 YFSETQ. CDR3 DNA: TGCGCCAGCAGCCCAGTCGGACAGGGGAGCACAGATACGCAGTATTTT. Amino acid sequence: CASSPVGQGSTDTQYF.

This clone was counted a single time. The chain recombines TRBV18 with TRBJ1-5; TRBD1 matches 8 bases. CDR1 and CDR2 from the germline V gene are KGHSH and LQKENI. Unmatched junction bases numbered 7, after V lost 5 bases and J lost 4 bases. This CDR3 is 15 amino acids long. CDR3 amino acids: CASSLTGVTNQPQHF. Here the CDR3 DNA reads TGTGCCAGCTCATTGACAGGGGTGACAAATCAGCCCCAGCATTTT.

The rearrangement joins TRBV9 to TRBJ1-1; possible D gene TRBD1, 6 bases. The germline V gene encodes CDR1 SGDLS and CDR2 YYNGEE. This CDR3 region has 14 residues. V dropped 0 bases and J dropped 6 bases, with 12 bases sitting between them. CDR3 in amino acids: CASSVVGARAEAFF. In DNA, the CDR3 is TGTGCCAGCAGCGTAGTGGGGGCGAGGGCTGAAGCTTTCTTT.